These 32 T cell receptor beta chains were all obtained from the same sample, sequenced in a study of control samples from healthy donors and cancer patients. TCRdb's copy holds only in-frame clones and misses some; the assay was immunoSEQ multiplex PCR. The sample shows some 150,000 clones, 90% to 95% of them seen only once. The specimen sequenced was blood. The receptors here all came from a woman aged 55-75 years in good health.

V and J are TRBV18 and TRBJ1-4; 8 positions agree with TRBD1. In germline, CDR1 is KGHSH, CDR2 LQKENI. J lost 5 bases, V lost 5 bases, and 7 bases had no gene match. CDR3 length: 15 residues. The CDR3 sequence is CASSTGQGRNEKLFF. CDR3 bases: TGTGCCAGCTCAACTGGACAGGGTCGGAATGAAAAACTGTTTTTT. Using reference TRBV18 and TRBJ1-4 for the parts outside the CDR3, the full variable domain is NAGVMQNPRHLVRRRGQEARLRCSPMKGHSHVYWYRQLPEEGLKFMVYLQKENIIDESGMPKERFSAEFPKEGPSILRIQQVVRGDSAAYFCASSTGQGRNEKLFFGSGTQLSVL.

The V gene is TRBV7-2, the J gene TRBJ1-2, with 7 positions matching TRBD1. CDR3 length: 16 residues. V shed 2 bases and J 7 bases; nucleotides not matched to a gene: 13. CDR1 and CDR2 (germline): SGHTA, FQGNSA. CDR3 bases: TGTGCCAGCAGCTTATGGCCAACCGGGACAGACAGTGGCTACACCTTC. Amino acids: CASSLWPTGTDSGYTF.

This clone appeared once. The V and J genes are TRBV13 and TRBJ2-1; tentative D call: TRBD2 (5 bases). With 5 bases removed from V and 3 bases from J, the gap between germline ends came to 14 bases. The length of the CDR3 is 15 residues. CDR1 is PRHDT, CDR2 FYEKMQ, per germline (reference sequence). CDR3 sequence (DNA): TGTGCCAGCAGCCCACAGTCGGGGAACTACAATGAGCAGTTCTTC. Protein: CASSPQSGNYNEQFF.

The gene calls are TRBV11-3 and TRBJ2-2, with D unclear. The V and J ends lost 5 bases and 5 bases respectively, with 15 bases between them. CDR1 is SGHNT and CDR2 is YENEEA in the germline V gene. This CDR3 is built from 15 residues. The CDR3 nucleotides read TGTGCCAGCAGCCCTGGGTCCGGGCGGACCGGGGAGCTGTTTTTT. This gives the protein CASSPGSGRTGELFF.

The chain recombines TRBV3-1 (or the pseudogene TRBV3-2) with TRBJ1-1; 7 bases line up with TRBD1. The V gene end was trimmed by 4 bases and the J gene end by 3 bases; junction bases not matched to a gene: 5. CDR3 length: 14 amino acids. Germline CDR1 reads LGHDT; CDR2 reads YNNKEL (reference sequence). CDR3: CASSRGTADTEAFF. The CDR3 nucleotides are TGTGCCAGCAGCCGCGGGACAGCGGACACTGAAGCTTTCTTT.

The rearrangement uses TRBV5-4 and TRBJ2-2; D perhaps matches TRBD1 (5 bases). Trimming pared 0 bases from V and 7 bases from J, leaving 13 bases between. Germline V gene data show CDR1 as SGHNT and CDR2 as YYREEE (reference sequence). This CDR3 has 15 amino acids. The CDR3 region has the DNA TGTGCCAGCAGCTTGGAGGGGTTGGGCGGCGGGGAGCTGTTTTTT. Its protein product is CASSLEGLGGGELFF.

This clone appeared a single time. V and J are TRBV7-2 and TRBJ2-7; 12 nucleotides line up with TRBD2. V trimming: 5 bases; J trimming: 4 bases; junction bases outside the gene matches: 18. Germline CDR1 and CDR2: SGHTA and FQGNSA. The CDR3 is 19 amino acids. CDR3 loop: CASSRARSLAGGSEYEQYF. DNA for the CDR3: TGTGCCAGCAGCCGGGCCCGGTCCCTAGCGGGGGGGAGTGAGTACGAGCAGTACTTC.

This chain joins TRBV19 and TRBJ1-6, with D hard to call. Germline CDR1 reads LNHDA; CDR2 reads SQIVND (reference sequence). V was shortened by 3 bases and J by 2 bases, with 8 bases between the two germline ends. This CDR3 region has 15 residues. The CDR3 loop reads CASSIREPYNSPLHF. The CDR3 DNA reads as TGTGCCAGTAGTATCCGGGAGCCCTATAATTCACCCCTCCACTTT.

The V and J genes are TRBV18 and TRBJ1-1, with 11 bases fitting TRBD1. Per the germline V gene, CDR1 is KGHSH and CDR2 is LQKENI. V gave up 1 base and J gave up 8 bases; unmatched junction bases: 0. The CDR3 has 13 residues. The CDR3: CASSPRTGGEAFF. CDR3 in DNA: TGTGCCAGCTCACCACGGACAGGGGGCGAAGCTTTCTTT.

This clone was counted only a few times. This rearrangement joins TRBV5-6 to TRBJ2-7; D remains ambiguous. V was shortened by 3 bases and J by 3 bases, with 10 bases between the two germline ends. The CDR3 has 13 residues. CDR1 and CDR2 from the germline V gene are SGHDT and YYEEEE. The CDR3 here is CASSSAWVYEQYF. In DNA, the CDR3 is TGTGCCAGCAGCTCGGCTTGGGTCTACGAGCAGTACTTC.

V is TRBV18 and J is TRBJ2-5; possibly TRBD1 for D (6 bases). Deletions cut 6 bases from V and 2 bases from J, with 10 bases between. The CDR3 is made up of 13 amino acids. The germline V gene has CDR1 KGHSH and CDR2 LQKENI. In DNA form, the CDR3 reads TGTGCCAGCTCCGGGACATTACAAGAGACCCAGTACTTC. Protein product: CASSGTLQETQYF.

V gene TRBV18 combines with J gene TRBJ2-2; D is ambiguous. The CDR3 covers 12 residues. Trimming pared 0 bases from V and 5 bases from J, leaving 1 base between. Looked up from germline, CDR1 is KGHSH and CDR2 is LQKENI. The CDR3 is CASSPPTGELFF. CDR3 sequence (DNA): TGTGCCAGCTCACCACCGACCGGGGAGCTGTTTTTT. The full variable domain, in which reference TRBV18 and TRBJ2-2 provide the parts outside the CDR3, is NAGVMQNPRHLVRRRGQEARLRCSPMKGHSHVYWYRQLPEEGLKFMVYLQKENIIDESGMPKERFSAEFPKEGPSILRIQQVVRGDSAAYFCASSPPTGELFFGEGSRLTVL.

The J gene is TRBJ2-5, the V gene TRBV19; D possibly corresponds to TRBD1 (7 bases). The CDR3 consists of 16 residues. Germline lookup yields CDR1 LNHDA and CDR2 SQIVND (reference sequence). V shed 4 bases and J shed 1 base, with 16 bases lying between them. CDR3 coding DNA: TGTGCCAGTAGTACCTGGGGGGACAGATTCCAAGAGACCCAGTACTTC. Translation gives CASSTWGDRFQETQYF.

The chain has TRBV9 and TRBJ1-6; possibly TRBD1 for D (5 bases). From germline, CDR1 is SGDLS and CDR2 YYNGEE. V was pared by 3 bases and J by 7 bases, with 14 bases between. The CDR3 runs 15 residues. CDR3 amino acids: CASSGPGTENSPLHF. The CDR3 nucleotides read TGTGCCAGCAGCGGCCCCGGGACGGAAAATTCACCCCTCCACTTT.

This sequence joins TRBV27 and TRBJ1-5, with D unresolved. V was shortened by 5 bases and J by 3 bases, with 11 bases between the two germline ends. Germline CDR1 and CDR2: MNHEY and SMNVEV (reference sequence). CDR3 length: 14 amino acids. This CDR3 is CASSRSGANQPQHF. The CDR3 DNA reads TGTGCCAGCAGTCGTTCGGGAGCCAATCAGCCCCAGCATTTT.

V and J are TRBV30 and TRBJ1-1, with a tentative D call TRBD1 (5 bases). The CDR3 runs 12 residues. Between the trimmed V and J ends, which lost 0 bases and 4 bases, there was a span of 6 bases. Germline V lookup: CDR1 GTSNPN, CDR2 SVGIG (reference sequence). CDR3 residues: CAWSVQVTEAFF. DNA for the CDR3: TGTGCCTGGAGTGTACAGGTCACTGAAGCTTTCTTT.

This clone was recorded once. This sequence joins TRBV11-2 and TRBJ2-5, with D maybe TRBD2 (6 bases). Germline V gene sequence: CDR1 SGHAT, CDR2 FQNNGV. CDR3 length equals 16 residues. V was clipped by 3 bases and J by 4 bases, with 18 bases between them. CDR3 protein: CASSLFGGRRRETQYF. The CDR3 DNA sequence: TGTGCCAGCAGCTTGTTTGGGGGGAGGAGGAGAGAGACCCAGTACTTC.

The J gene is TRBJ1-2, the V gene TRBV29-1; 10 bases align to TRBD1. Germline assignment: CDR1 SQVTM and CDR2 ANQGSEA. The junction had 4 bases not matched to a gene; V was cut back by 6 bases and J by 6 bases. The CDR3 has 12 amino acids. CDR3 coding DNA: TGCAGCGTCGCGACAGGGGGCCATGGCTACACCTTC. Translated, it gives CSVATGGHGYTF.

This chain links TRBV5-1 with TRBJ1-1; D is uncertain. With 4 bases removed from V and 0 bases from J, the gap between germline ends came to 10 bases. There are 14 residues in the CDR3. Germline V gene sequence: CDR1 SGHRS, CDR2 YFSETQ. This CDR3 is CASSLYTVNTEAFF. DNA for the CDR3: TGCGCCAGCAGCCTATACACAGTGAACACTGAAGCTTTCTTT.

V and J are TRBV19 and TRBJ1-1; no firm D call. The CDR3 extends over 14 amino acids. Germline CDR1 reads LNHDA; CDR2 reads SQIVND (reference sequence). Deletions cut 3 bases from V and 8 bases from J, with 16 bases between. CDR3 residues: CASSIPGAVLEAFF. The CDR3 region has the DNA TGTGCCAGTAGTATCCCCGGTGCAGTGCTCGAAGCTTTCTTT.

In nucleotides, the CDR3 is TGTGCCAGCTCAATGGGTTTGAGTCAGCCCCAGCATTTT. This gives the protein CASSMGLSQPQHF. V and J are TRBV18 and TRBJ1-5; D not certain. V gave up 5 bases and J gave up 6 bases, with 11 bases separating them. This CDR3 has 13 amino acids. CDR1 is KGHSH and CDR2 is LQKENI in the germline V gene.

In this sample, this clone turned up once. The genes are TRBV10-3 and TRBJ1-5, with a weak D call TRBD1 (5 bases). V was clipped by 0 bases and J by 4 bases, with 7 bases between them. The CDR3 has 14 amino acids. Germline V gene sequence: CDR1 ENHRY, CDR2 SYGVKD. This CDR3 reads CAISESSGNQPQHF. As DNA, the CDR3 is TGTGCCATCAGTGAGTCTTCAGGGAATCAGCCCCAGCATTTT.

The chain recombines TRBV11-2 with TRBJ2-7; 9 bases match TRBD2. CDR3 length: 16 amino acids. CDR1 is SGHAT, CDR2 FQNNGV, per germline. V lost 2 bases to trimming and J lost 4 bases; unmatched junction nucleotides: 9. The CDR3 here is CASSLPPAGGPYEQYF. The CDR3 nucleotides are TGTGCCAGCAGCTTACCCCCCGCGGGGGGGCCGTACGAGCAGTACTTC.

The chain carries TRBV2 and TRBJ2-1, with 13 bases aligning to TRBD2. This CDR3 comprises 15 residues. Germline V CDR1 and CDR2: SNHLY, FYNNEI. The V and J ends lost 5 bases and 9 bases, in that order; junction bases with no gene match: 7. CDR3 in amino acids: CASSLTSGGLAEQFF. CDR3 in DNA: TGTGCCAGCAGTTTGACTAGCGGGGGGTTAGCTGAGCAGTTCTTC.

The chain joins TRBV10-3 to TRBJ2-1, with 8 bases lining up with TRBD2. The V and J ends lost 8 bases and 1 base, in that order; junction bases with no gene match: 7. This CDR3 is 15 amino acids long. Germline V gives CDR1 ENHRY, CDR2 SYGVKD. The CDR3 region has the DNA TGTGCCATCGAGGCGGGCGGGGGGTCCTACAATGAGCAGTTCTTC. This codes for CAIEAGGGSYNEQFF.

The chain employs TRBV12-3 or TRBV12-4 and TRBJ2-7; D gene ambiguous. The CDR3 contains 11 residues. V lost 3 bases and J 6 bases, leaving 6 bases between the germline ends. In DNA, the CDR3 is TGTGCCAGCAGTTTTGCGGTCGAGCAGTACTTC. Translated, it gives CASSFAVEQYF.

The table lists this clone with a count of one. The chain combines TRBV7-9 with TRBJ2-2; D is unresolved. V lost 5 bases and J 8 bases, leaving 9 bases between the germline ends. Germline V lookup: CDR1 SEHNR, CDR2 FQNEAQ (reference sequence). The CDR3 covers 12 residues. The CDR3 region has the DNA TGTGCCAGCAGCGTACGATGGGGGGAGCTGTTTTTT. Translating it yields CASSVRWGELFF.

The chain couples TRBV2 to TRBJ2-5; D might be TRBD2 (6 bases). Trimming pared 4 bases from V and 0 bases from J, leaving 15 bases between. CDR3 size: 16 residues. CDR1 SNHLY and CDR2 FYNNEI come from the germline V gene. The CDR3 DNA reads TGTGCCAGCAGTGTGCGTAGCGGCGAGTACCAAGAGACCCAGTACTTC. It specifies CASSVRSGEYQETQYF.

This chain links TRBV7-2 with TRBJ2-2, with 7 positions matching TRBD2. The germline V gene has CDR1 SGHTA and CDR2 FQGNSA. This CDR3 has 14 amino acids. After removal of 0 bases from V and 5 bases from J, the junction contained 0 bases not matched to a gene. The CDR3, as DNA: TGTGCCAGCAGCTTAGCGCGGGGGACCGGGGAGCTGTTTTTT. Translating gives CASSLARGTGELFF.

V usage is TRBV7-9 and J usage is TRBJ1-6; D gene unclear. CDR1 and CDR2 from the germline V gene are SEHNR and FQNEAQ (reference sequence). The V end lost 1 base, the J end lost 13 bases, and 8 bases lay between the germline ends. The CDR3 extends over 12 amino acids. CDR3 DNA: TGTGCCAGCAGCTTAGATTCCGCCCCCCTCCACTTT. Translating it yields CASSLDSAPLHF.

This rearrangement joins TRBV27 to TRBJ1-6; D is perhaps TRBD1 (5 bases). Trimming shortened V by 8 bases and J by 2 bases, and 19 bases separated the two germline ends. CDR3 length equals 17 residues. Germline CDR1 MNHEY, CDR2 SMNVEV (reference sequence). Here the CDR3 reads CASSQLGWGPYNSPLHF. As DNA, the CDR3 is TGTGCCAGCTCCCAGCTGGGGTGGGGCCCCTATAATTCACCCCTCCACTTT.

The CDR3 region has the DNA TGTGCCAGTAGCTATGGGACAGTCCCCCGTGCAACTAATGAAAAACTGTTTTTT. It is translated as CASSYGTVPRATNEKLFF. The genes are TRBV19 and TRBJ1-4; 7 bases are shared with TRBD1. The trim removed 6 bases at V and 0 bases at J, leaving 13 bases unmatched. The CDR3 is made up of 18 amino acids. Germline CDR1 LNHDA, CDR2 SQIVND (reference sequence).